One T cell receptor (beta chain) is described in this entry. No antigen is known for it. In germline, CDR1 is SNHLY, CDR2 FYNNEI. The CDR3 runs 22 residues. With 4 bases clipped from V and 3 bases from J, the junction kept 29 bases outside the gene matches. Unique molecular identifiers were incorporated when the TCRbeta library was constructed. TCRdb reprocessed the PCR reads with MiXCR, giving one entry per CDR3 protein. Of 700,000 to 850,000 distinct CDR3 sequences detected, 16% appear once; the ten largest clones hold around 4.5%. This record comes from a study of T-cell reconstitution after alpha-beta-depleted transplantation in children. Study results and caveats: From newly produced T cells came most of the T-cell counts and diversity one year after transplant.

The TCR sequence derives from a male patient aged 5 to 17 who had a stem cell transplant for acute lymphoblastic leukemia, so the T cells may come from the graft donor. The source material was PBMCs, mostly from graft donor cells, sampled 360 days after TCRalphabeta/CD19-depleted stem cell transplant. The V gene is TRBV2, the J gene TRBJ2-7; 8 bases line up with TRBD1. The CDR3 region has the DNA TGTGCCAGCAGTGTTGGGATCCTAACAGGGGGTTTCTTAAGCTTTGAGGTCTACGAGCAGTACTTC. Protein sequence: CASSVGILTGGFLSFEVYEQYF.